This section outlines one T cell receptor (beta chain) sequence together with its context. This receptor's antigen is unknown. No quality values exist for individual bases; no much larger clone is one base distant. The germline V gene yields MNHNS for CDR1 and SASEGT for CDR2. V loses 5 bases, J loses 9 bases, and the germline ends lie 19 bases apart. Counted from cysteine to phenylalanine, this CDR3 has 14 amino acids. Left in the record is the CDR3 DNA by itself, 42 bases read in frame from the first base. Library preparation was by the immunoSEQ multiplex PCR assay. RNA was extracted from all samples and reverse transcribed into cDNA as template for TCR sequencing. SuperScript III was used to make first-strand cDNA, primed with a 2:1 mix of oligo-dT and random hexamers. A synthetic immune receptor repertoire was used to gauge amplification bias, and whatever bias remained was removed computationally. In the original analysis: After raw reads were preprocessed to remove errors, the CDR3 was defined following IMGT conventions as running from the conserved cysteine to phenylalanine. Clonality was computed by normalizing Shannon entropy by log2 of the number of productive unique TCRs and subtracting the result from 1. Whether scalp clones were CD4 or CD8 was inferred by matching scalp TCRbeta sequences against CD4 and CD8 repertoires sorted from blood. Drawn from immuneACCESS, this table holds only the in-frame rearrangements with V and J called that TCRdb kept. Clones are partly lost; checked studies trace under half to an unresolved V gene and leave the rest unexplained. The V and J calls and clone size are taken from that table; D and trimming were inferred from the DNA. The sample data list about 76,000 clones, and 60% to 70% of these were observed just once. The top ten hold around 24% of the sample.

The sample comes from a study of CD8+ T cells in alopecia areata (dated by TCRdb to the late 2010s). Study-level background: Treated patients were enrolled in an open-label pilot trial of oral tofacitinib, 5 to 10 mg twice daily, for moderate-to-severe alopecia areata. RNA was extracted with the PAXgene miRNA kit for fixed scalp, the miRNeasy kit for PBMCs, and the RNeasy kit for mouse skin. For the treated patients, the SALT score, which quantifies what percentage of scalp surface area is affected, served as the measure of disease severity. Patients stayed on tofacitinib for 6 to 18 months and then had 6 months of follow-up off drug so that delayed response and recurrence could be assessed. On the human side, TCRbeta sequencing was run on scalp tissue and on sorted CD4+ and CD8+ peripheral blood T cells from healthy controls and from alopecia areata patients with either patchy or totalis/universalis disease. High-throughput TCRbeta sequencing was used to examine T cell clonal expansion in alopecia areata in both the C3H/HeJ mouse model and human patients. immunoSEQ multiplex PCR using 35 Vbeta forward primers and 13 Jbeta reverse primers was used to amplify TCRbeta CDR3 regions. Clonality in the scalp was compared among normal scalp (n=4), patchy alopecia areata scalp (n=8), and alopecia totalis/universalis scalp (n=8). Patients on tofacitinib were biopsied at baseline and after 4 and 24 weeks of treatment, and several of the patients also had a later scalp biopsy.

The sample's time point label is to be understood as: about 5 months on oral tofacitinib. Read against the paper, the sample's treatment or condition label means: oral pan-JAK inhibitor, 5-10 mg twice daily. From alopecia areata patients, peripheral blood was collected along with lesional scalp punch biopsies. PBMCs were isolated by density centrifugation and stained for CD3, CD4 and CD8, after which CD4+ and CD8+ T cells were sorted on a FACSAria. Study-wide conclusions, independent of this receptor: Resident alphabeta T cells in normal human skin are also sequenced, complicating scalp TCR repertoire analysis, unlike mouse skin dominated by gammadelta T cells. During tofacitinib treatment, many expanded lesional clones stuck around in both scalp and blood, and this persistence may partly explain why relapse happens after treatment is stopped. Shared TCR sequences between patients were less evident than in mice, which may be partly attributable to HLA diversity in the patient population. Because the treated cohort was small and had just a single nonresponder, larger studies are needed to establish links between baseline CD8+ expansion and response. Tofacitinib significantly lowered scalp clonality and the number of expanded CD8+ clones among the top 100 scalp clones. Higher clonality and more expanded CD8+ clones were observed in lesional scalp than in normal scalp, particularly in alopecia totalis/universalis, a finding suggestive of antigenic drive.

The sequencing here drew on CD8+ T cells sorted from blood, taken at week 24, from a patient treated with tofacitinib. The TCR comes from a human donor with alopecia areata. This receptor chain uses TRBV6-1 and TRBJ2-5; TRBD2 is a possible D gene, resting on 5 matching bases. The nucleotides are TGTGCCAGCAGTCCCCGGGATAACAAGGTCGCCCAGTACTTC. Its translation reads: CASSPRDNKVAQYF.